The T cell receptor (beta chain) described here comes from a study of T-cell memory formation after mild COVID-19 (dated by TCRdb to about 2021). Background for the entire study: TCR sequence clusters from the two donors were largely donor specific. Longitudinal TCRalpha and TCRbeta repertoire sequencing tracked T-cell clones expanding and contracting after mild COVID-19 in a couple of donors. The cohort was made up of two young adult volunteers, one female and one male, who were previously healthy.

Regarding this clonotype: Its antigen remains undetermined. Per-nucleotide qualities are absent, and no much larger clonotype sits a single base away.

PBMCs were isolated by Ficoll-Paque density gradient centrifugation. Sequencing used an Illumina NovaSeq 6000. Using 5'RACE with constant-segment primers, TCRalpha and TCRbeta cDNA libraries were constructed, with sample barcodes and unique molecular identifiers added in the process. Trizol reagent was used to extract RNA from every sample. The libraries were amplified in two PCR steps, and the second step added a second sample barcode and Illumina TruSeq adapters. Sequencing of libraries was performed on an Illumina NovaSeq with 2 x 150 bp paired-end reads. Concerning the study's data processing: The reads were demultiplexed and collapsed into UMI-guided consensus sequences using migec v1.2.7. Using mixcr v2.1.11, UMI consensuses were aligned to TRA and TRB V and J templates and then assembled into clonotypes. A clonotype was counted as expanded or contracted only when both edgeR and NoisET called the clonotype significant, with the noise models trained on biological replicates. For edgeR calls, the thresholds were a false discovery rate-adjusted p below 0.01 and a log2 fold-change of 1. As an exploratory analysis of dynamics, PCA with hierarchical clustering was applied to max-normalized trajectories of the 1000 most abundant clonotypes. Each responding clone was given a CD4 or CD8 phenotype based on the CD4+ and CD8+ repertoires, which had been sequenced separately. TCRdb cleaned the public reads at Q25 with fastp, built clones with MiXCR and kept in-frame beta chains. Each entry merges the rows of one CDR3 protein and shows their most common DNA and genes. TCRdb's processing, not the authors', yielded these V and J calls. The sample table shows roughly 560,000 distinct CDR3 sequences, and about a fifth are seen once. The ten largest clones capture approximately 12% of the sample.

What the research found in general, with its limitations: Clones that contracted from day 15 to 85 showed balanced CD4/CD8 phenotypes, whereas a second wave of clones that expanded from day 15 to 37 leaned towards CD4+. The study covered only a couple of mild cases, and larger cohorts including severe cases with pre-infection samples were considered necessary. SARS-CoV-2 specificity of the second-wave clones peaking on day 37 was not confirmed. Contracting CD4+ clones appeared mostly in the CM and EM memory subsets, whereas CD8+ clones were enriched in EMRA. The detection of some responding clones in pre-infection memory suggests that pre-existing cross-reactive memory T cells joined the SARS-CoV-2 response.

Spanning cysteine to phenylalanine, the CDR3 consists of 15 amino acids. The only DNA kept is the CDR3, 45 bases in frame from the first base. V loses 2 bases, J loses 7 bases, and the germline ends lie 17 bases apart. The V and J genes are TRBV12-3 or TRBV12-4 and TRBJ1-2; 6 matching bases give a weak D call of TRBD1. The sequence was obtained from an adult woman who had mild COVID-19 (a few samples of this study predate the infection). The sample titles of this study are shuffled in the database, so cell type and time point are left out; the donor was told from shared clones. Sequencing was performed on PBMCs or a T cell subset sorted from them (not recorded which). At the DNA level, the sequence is TGTGCCAGCAGTTTAAGTGGGGGCGGTCTTGGTGGCTACACCTTC. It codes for CASSLSGGGLGGYTF.